The 3 T cell receptor beta chains listed next were all sequenced from one sample in a study of T cell repertoires and Cas9 in healthy adults. Method: immunoSEQ multiplex PCR; TCRdb's copy keeps in-frame clones and lacks some. The sample lists some 15,000 clones, 89% seen once, with about 1.5% in the top ten. Material for sequencing was Tregs (CD4+, CD25+, CD127-, CD137-, CD154-) from PBMCs; culture status not recorded. The source is a human donor in good health.

This chain's CDR3 is CASSPGRLGPQETQYF. For the CDR3, the DNA is TGTGCCAGCAGCCCAGGGCGCCTGGGGCCCCAAGAGACCCAGTACTTC. The rearrangement uses TRBV7-2 and TRBJ2-5; maybe TRBD1 (5 bases). The CDR3 length is 16 residues. Germline CDR1 SGHTA, CDR2 FQGNSA. V gave up 5 bases and J gave up 1 base, with 17 bases separating them.

This clone was seen only once. The chain couples TRBV11-2 to TRBJ2-7, with D perhaps TRBD1 or TRBD2 (5 bases each). The V end was cut by 1 base, the J end by 2 bases, with 12 bases between. The CDR3 is 15 amino acids. Germline V gives CDR1 SGHAT, CDR2 FQNNGV. The CDR3 DNA is TGTGCCAGCAGCTTAGGTCCGGGGCCGGCCTACGAGCAGTACTTC. Encoded protein: CASSLGPGPAYEQYF. Complete variable domain (other parts from reference TRBV11-2 and TRBJ2-7): EAGVAQSPRYKIIEKRQSVAFWCNPISGHATLYWYQQILGQGPKLLIQFQNNGVVDDSQLPKDRFSAERLKGVDSTLKIQPAKLEDSAVYLCASSLGPGPAYEQYFGPGTRLTVT.

This clone has a handful of counts. The genes are TRBV6-5 and TRBJ1-2; the D is unclear. V was clipped by 0 bases and J by 8 bases, with 16 bases between them. The CDR3 consists of 15 residues. The germline gives CDR1 MNHEY, CDR2 SVGAGI. The CDR3 here is CASSYSTSVAIGYTF. Written as DNA, the CDR3 is TGTGCCAGCAGTTACTCGACAAGCGTGGCTATCGGCTACACCTTC.